This is a list of T cell receptor beta chains from one sample in a study of T cell responses to AZD1222 COVID-19 vaccine. Profiled with immunoSEQ multiplex PCR; TCRdb holds only in-frame clones, not every one. The data contain about 170,000 clones, more than 90% of them singletons. The material was peripheral blood, obtained on day 0 of AZD1222 vaccination. Source of these receptors: an adult in good health. The CDR3 runs from the conserved cysteine through the conserved F or W. A D gene is named only where the DNA matches it firmly. Expanded clones are given a class, and other clones once, few, many or no size at all.

TRBV25-1,NA,NA,TRBJ1-4,TGTGCCAGCAGTGGAGTCAGGAGGGGAGGGGAAAAACTGTTTTTT,CASSGVRRGGEKLFF
TRBV19,NA,NA,TRBJ1-6,TGTGCCAGTAGTATTCGGACAGCCCGTGGTGATCCCCTCCACTTT,CASSIRTARGDPLHF
TRBV13,TRBD2,NA,TRBJ2-1,TGTGCCAGCAGCTTACGGACTAGCGGGAGTATTTATGAGCAGTTCTTC,CASSLRTSGSIYEQFF
TRBV5-1,NA,NA,TRBJ2-7,TGCGCCAGCAGCTTGATAGGGGGCTCCTACGAGCAGTACTTC,CASSLIGGSYEQYF
TRBV9,NA,NA,TRBJ1-5,TGTGCCAGCAGCTCCCACTCAACGGAAGATCAGCCCCAGCATTTT,CASSSHSTEDQPQHF
TRBV7-9,NA,NA,TRBJ1-4,TGTGCCAGCAGCTTGGGGGATCTTGATGAAAAACTGTTTTTT,CASSLGDLDEKLFF
TRBV4-1,NA,NA,TRBJ1-4,TGCGCCAGCAGTTCAGAGGGTCGGACTAATGAAAAACTGTTTTTT,CASSSEGRTNEKLFF
TRBV18,NA,NA,TRBJ2-3,TGTGCCAGCTCGCGGTCCCTGGGTAGGACGGATACGCAGTATTTT,CASSRSLGRTDTQYF
TRBV6-1,NA,NA,TRBJ1-5,TGTGCCAGCAGTGACCAGCCCAGCAATCAGCCCCAGCATTTT,CASSDQPSNQPQHF
TRBV6-1,TRBD1,NA,TRBJ2-5,TGTGCCAGCAGTGACGACAGGGGGCGAGAGACCCAGTACTTC,CASSDDRGRETQYF
TRBV9,NA,NA,TRBJ2-1,TGTGCCAGCAGCGTAGAGCCGAGCCATGAGCAGTTCTTC,CASSVEPSHEQFF
TRBV11-2,NA,NA,TRBJ1-2,TGTGCCAGCAGCCCCCAGGGGCAAATTGGCTACACCTTC,CASSPQGQIGYTF
TRBV19,TRBD2,NA,TRBJ2-1,TGTGCCAGTAGTATAACCAGCGGGAGGGCCCAGGTGCTCTACAATGAGCAGTTCTTC,CASSITSGRAQVLYNEQFF
TRBV27,TRBD1,NA,TRBJ2-7,TGTGCCAGCAGTCAGACAGGGTTCAACGAGCAGTACTTC,CASSQTGFNEQYF
TRBV6-2/TRBV6-3,NA,NA,TRBJ1-5,TGTGCCAGCAGCACCCTGACTGGAAATCAGCCCCAGCATTTT,CASSTLTGNQPQHF
TRBV5-4,TRBD2,once,TRBJ2-7,TGTGCCAGCAGCTTCTCCGAGCTAGCGGGAGAAGAGCAGTACTTC,CASSFSELAGEEQYF
TRBV30,TRBD1,NA,TRBJ1-6,TGTGCCTTCTCGGGACAGGACAATTCACCCCTCCACTTT,CAFSGQDNSPLHF
TRBV30,NA,NA,TRBJ1-1,TGTGCCTGGAGTAGGAACACTGAAGCTTTCTTT,CAWSRNTEAFF
TRBV3-1/TRBV3-2,NA,NA,TRBJ2-1,TGTGCCAGCAGCCAAGATTGGGGGAATGAGCAGTTCTTC,CASSQDWGNEQFF
TRBV5-1,TRBD2,NA,TRBJ2-7,TGCGCCAGCAGCGTCGGACTAGCGGGAGCTATCCGCTTCTACGAGCAGTACTTC,CASSVGLAGAIRFYEQYF
TRBV7-9,NA,NA,TRBJ1-6,TGTGCCAGCAGCTTAGATACGAATTCACCCCTCCACTTT,CASSLDTNSPLHF
TRBV30,NA,few,TRBJ1-3,TGTGCCTGGAGCCCAGGGAGGTCTGGAAACACCATATATTTT,CAWSPGRSGNTIYF
TRBV6-1,NA,few,TRBJ1-6,TGTGCCAGCAGTGAAGGAGGACGCGCTTGGAGCTCCTATAATTCACCCCTCCACTTT,CASSEGGRAWSSYNSPLHF